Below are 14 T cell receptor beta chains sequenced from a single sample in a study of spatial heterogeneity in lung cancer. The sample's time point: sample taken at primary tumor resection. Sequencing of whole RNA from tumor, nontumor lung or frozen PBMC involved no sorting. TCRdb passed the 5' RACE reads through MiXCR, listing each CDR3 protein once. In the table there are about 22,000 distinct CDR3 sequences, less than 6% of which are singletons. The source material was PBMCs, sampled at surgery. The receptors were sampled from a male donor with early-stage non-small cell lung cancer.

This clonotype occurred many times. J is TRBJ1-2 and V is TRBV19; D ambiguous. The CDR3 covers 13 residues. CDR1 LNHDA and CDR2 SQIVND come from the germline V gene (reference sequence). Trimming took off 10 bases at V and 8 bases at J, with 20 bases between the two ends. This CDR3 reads CATSSIKSRGYTF. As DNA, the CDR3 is TGTGCCACCAGTTCCATTAAGTCTAGGGGCTACACCTTC.

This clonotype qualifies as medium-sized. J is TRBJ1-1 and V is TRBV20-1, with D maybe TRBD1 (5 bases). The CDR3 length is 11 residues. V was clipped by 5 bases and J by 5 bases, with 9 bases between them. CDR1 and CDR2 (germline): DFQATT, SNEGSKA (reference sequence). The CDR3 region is CSAEQDTEAFF. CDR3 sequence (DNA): TGCAGTGCTGAACAGGATACTGAAGCTTTCTTT.

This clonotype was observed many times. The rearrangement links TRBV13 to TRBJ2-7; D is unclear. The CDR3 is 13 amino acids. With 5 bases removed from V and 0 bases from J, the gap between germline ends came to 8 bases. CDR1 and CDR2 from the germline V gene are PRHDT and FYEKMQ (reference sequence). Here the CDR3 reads CASSAPSSYEQYF. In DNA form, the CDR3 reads TGTGCCAGCAGCGCACCAAGCTCCTACGAGCAGTACTTC. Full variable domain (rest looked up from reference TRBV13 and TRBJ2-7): AAGVIQSPRHLIKEKRETATLKCYPIPRHDTVYWYQQGPGQDPQFLISFYEKMQSDKGSIPDRFSAQQFSDYHSELNMSSLELGDSALYFCASSAPSSYEQYFGPGTRLTVT.

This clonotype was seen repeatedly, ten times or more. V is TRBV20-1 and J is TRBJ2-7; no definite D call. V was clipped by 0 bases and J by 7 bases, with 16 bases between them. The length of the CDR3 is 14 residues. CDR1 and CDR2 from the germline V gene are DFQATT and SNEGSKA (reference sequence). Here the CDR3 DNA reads TGCAGTGCTAGAGATCGCGCGGTGACGTCGGAGCAGTACTTC. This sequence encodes CSARDRAVTSEQYF.

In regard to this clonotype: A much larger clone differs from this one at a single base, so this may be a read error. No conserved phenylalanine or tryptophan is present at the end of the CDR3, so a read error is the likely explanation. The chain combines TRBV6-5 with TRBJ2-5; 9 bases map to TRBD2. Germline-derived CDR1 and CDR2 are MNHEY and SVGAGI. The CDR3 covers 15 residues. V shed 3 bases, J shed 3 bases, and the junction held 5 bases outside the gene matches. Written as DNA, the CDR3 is TGTGCCAGCAGTTATCATGCTAGCGGGGAAGAGACCCAGTACATC. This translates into CASSYHASGEETQYI.

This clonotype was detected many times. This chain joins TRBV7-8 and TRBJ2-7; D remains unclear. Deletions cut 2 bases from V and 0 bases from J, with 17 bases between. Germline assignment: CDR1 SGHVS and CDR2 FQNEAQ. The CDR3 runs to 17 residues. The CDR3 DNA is TGTGCCAGCAGCTTACCTAAGTCCCCCCCTTACTCCTACGAGCAGTACTTC. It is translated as CASSLPKSPPYSYEQYF.

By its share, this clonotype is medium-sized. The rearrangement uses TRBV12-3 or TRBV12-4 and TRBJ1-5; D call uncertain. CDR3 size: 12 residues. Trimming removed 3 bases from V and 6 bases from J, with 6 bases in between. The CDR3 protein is CASSFGGQPQHF. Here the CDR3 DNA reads TGTGCCAGCAGTTTCGGTGGTCAGCCCCAGCATTTT.

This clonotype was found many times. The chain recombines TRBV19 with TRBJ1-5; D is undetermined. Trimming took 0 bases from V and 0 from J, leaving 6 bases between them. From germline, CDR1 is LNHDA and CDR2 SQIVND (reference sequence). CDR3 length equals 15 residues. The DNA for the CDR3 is TGTGCCAGTAGTATAGAGATAATTAGCAATCAGCCCCAGCATTTT. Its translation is CASSIEIISNQPQHF.

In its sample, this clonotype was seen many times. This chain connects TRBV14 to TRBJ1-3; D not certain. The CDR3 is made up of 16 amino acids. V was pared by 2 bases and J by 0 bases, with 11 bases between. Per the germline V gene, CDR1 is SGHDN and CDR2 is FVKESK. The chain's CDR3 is CASSQYPASSGNTIYF. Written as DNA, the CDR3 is TGTGCCAGCAGCCAATATCCGGCAAGCTCTGGAAACACCATATATTTT.

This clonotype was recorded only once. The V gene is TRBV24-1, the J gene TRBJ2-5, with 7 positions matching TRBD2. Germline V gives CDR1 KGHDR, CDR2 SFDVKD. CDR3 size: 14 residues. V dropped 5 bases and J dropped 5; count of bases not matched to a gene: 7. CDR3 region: CATSGSLATETQYF. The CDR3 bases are TGTGCCACCAGTGGTTCACTAGCGACGGAGACCCAGTACTTC.

The CDR3 DNA reads TGTGCCAGCAGCTTAGGCCCACCTGGCACAGATACGCAGTATTTT. Its protein is CASSLGPPGTDTQYF. The V call is TRBV7-2, the J call TRBJ2-3; D is uncertain. Between the trimmed V and J ends, which lost 1 base and 1 base, there was a span of 9 bases. The CDR3 has 15 residues. CDR1 and CDR2 from the germline V gene are SGHTA and FQGNSA.

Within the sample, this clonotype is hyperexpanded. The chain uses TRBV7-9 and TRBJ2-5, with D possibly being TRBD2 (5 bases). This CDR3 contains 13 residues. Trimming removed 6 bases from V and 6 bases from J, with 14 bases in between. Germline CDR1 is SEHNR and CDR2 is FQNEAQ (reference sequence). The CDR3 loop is CASSRGLRKTQYF. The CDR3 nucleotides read TGTGCCAGCAGTAGAGGACTGAGAAAGACCCAGTACTTC.

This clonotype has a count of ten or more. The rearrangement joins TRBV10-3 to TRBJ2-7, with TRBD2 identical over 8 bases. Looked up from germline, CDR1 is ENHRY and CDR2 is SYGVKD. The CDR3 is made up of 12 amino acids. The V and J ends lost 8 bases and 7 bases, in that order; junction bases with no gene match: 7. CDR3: CAIGAGEGEQYF. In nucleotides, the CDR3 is TGTGCCATCGGAGCGGGGGAAGGGGAGCAGTACTTC.

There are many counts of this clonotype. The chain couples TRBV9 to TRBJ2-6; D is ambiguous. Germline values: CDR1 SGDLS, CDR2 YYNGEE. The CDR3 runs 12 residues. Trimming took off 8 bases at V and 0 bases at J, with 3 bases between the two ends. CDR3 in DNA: TGTGCCAGTTACTCTGGGGCCAACGTCCTGACTTTC. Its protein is CASYSGANVLTF.